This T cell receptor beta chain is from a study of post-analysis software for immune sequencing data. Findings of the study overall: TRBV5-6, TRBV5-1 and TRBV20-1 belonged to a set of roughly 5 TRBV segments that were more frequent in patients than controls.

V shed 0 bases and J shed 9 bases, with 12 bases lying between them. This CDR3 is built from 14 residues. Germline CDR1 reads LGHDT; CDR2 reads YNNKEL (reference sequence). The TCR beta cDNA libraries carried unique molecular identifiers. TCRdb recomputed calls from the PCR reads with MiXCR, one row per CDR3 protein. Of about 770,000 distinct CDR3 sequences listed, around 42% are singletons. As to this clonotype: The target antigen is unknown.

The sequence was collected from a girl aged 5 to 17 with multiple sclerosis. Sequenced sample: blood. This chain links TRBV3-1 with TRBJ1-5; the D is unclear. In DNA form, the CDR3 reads TGTGCCAGCAGCCAAGATCAAGCCGGTCGGCCCCAGCATTTT. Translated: CASSQDQAGRPQHF.